A selection of T cell receptor beta chains follows, all from one sample in a study of OX40 agonist ivuxolimab in advanced cancers. The repertoire was sequenced with immunoSEQ multiplex PCR; TCRdb's copy has only in-frame clones and lacks some. The sample shows 60,000 to 65,000 clones, 84% of them seen only once. The specimen was CD4+ or CD8+ T cells sorted from blood, collected in a trial of the OX40 agonist ivuxolimab. These receptors all stem from an adult with an advanced solid tumor such as melanoma, head and neck, liver or kidney cancer. Both conserved end residues are part of each CDR3.

v_call	j_call	cdr3_aa
TRBV10-3	TRBJ2-1	CAIGRTSGGYNEQFF
TRBV2	TRBJ1-6	CASNRRGNSPLHF
TRBV19	TRBJ2-7	CASSMLPGQGAREQYF
TRBV25-1	TRBJ2-5	CASRSSGRGGATQYF
TRBV7-9	TRBJ2-3	CASSPKGVDTQYF
TRBV5-4	TRBJ2-7	CASSPPGQSSYEQYF
TRBV9	TRBJ2-7	CASSSGQGPYEQYF
TRBV28	TRBJ1-1	CASTIMNTEAFF
TRBV11-3	TRBJ2-3	CASSSTSGTSTDTQYF
TRBV6-6	TRBJ2-1	CASRTSPGEQFF
TRBV5-1	TRBJ1-1	CASSGGGAGNTEAFF
TRBV14	TRBJ2-1	CASSQEGPSSYNEQFF
TRBV7-2	TRBJ2-7	CASSPTSGGAYEQYF
TRBV5-5	TRBJ2-1	CASSQTGDNYNEQFF
TRBV5-4	TRBJ2-5	CASSLYLRPNRREDQETQYF
TRBV19	TRBJ2-1	CASSMGGRALNEQFF
TRBV30	TRBJ1-5	CAWSQGDSAPQHF
TRBV9	TRBJ2-7	CASSPQGGYEQYF
TRBV7-3	TRBJ1-2	CASSLYGYANYGYTF
TRBV11-2	TRBJ1-3	CASSPRLSGNTIYF
TRBV9	TRBJ1-1	CASSVGANTEAFF
TRBV7-3	TRBJ1-1	CASSLVTNTEAFF